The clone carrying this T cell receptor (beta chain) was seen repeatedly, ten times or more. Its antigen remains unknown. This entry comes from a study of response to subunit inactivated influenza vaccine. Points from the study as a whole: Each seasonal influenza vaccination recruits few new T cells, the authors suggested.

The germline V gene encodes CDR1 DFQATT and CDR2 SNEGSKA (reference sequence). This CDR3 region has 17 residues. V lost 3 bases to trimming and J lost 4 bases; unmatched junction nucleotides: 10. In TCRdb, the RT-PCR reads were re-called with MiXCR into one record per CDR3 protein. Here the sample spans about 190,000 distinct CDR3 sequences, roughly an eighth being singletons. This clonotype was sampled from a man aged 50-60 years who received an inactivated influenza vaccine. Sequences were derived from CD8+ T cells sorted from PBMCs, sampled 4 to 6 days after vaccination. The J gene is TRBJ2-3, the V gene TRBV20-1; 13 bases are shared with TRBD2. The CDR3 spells CSASPTGLAGVPDTQYF. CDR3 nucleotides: TGCAGTGCTAGTCCCACCGGACTAGCGGGAGTCCCAGATACGCAGTATTTT.